Listed below are T cell receptor beta chains from one sample, sequenced in a study of shared clonotypes between healthy human individuals. Produced via immunoSEQ multiplex PCR; TCRdb's table is partial and in-frame only. Counted here are some 490,000 clones, almost 80% occurring once; the ten biggest clones make up 12%. The specimen sequenced was PBMCs. These receptors were obtained from a woman aged 35 to 49 in good health. Some clones in this sample may be carry-over from other donors' samples. Each CDR3 is given with its conserved first and last residue. A D gene is named only where the DNA matches it firmly. The size of a clone is reported for some rows only, either as once, few or many, or as a class for expanded clones.

len	d_gene	j_gene	v_gene	abundance	CDR3aa	CDR3nt
14	.	TRBJ1-2	TRBV30	.	CAWSVSVGLGGYTF	TGTGCCTGGAGTGTATCCGTAGGCTTGGGGGGCTACACCTTC
17	.	TRBJ2-3	TRBV5-1	.	CASSLDLAGTHTDTQYF	TGCGCCAGCAGCCTCGACCTAGCAGGAACTCACACAGATACGCAGTATTTT
15	TRBD2	TRBJ2-7	TRBV28	few	CASSSLAGGDYEQYF	TGTGCCAGCAGTTCTCTAGCGGGAGGTGACTACGAGCAGTACTTC
19	TRBD2	TRBJ2-1	TRBV27	once	CASSSRRGLAGGWYNEQFF	TGTGCCAGCAGTTCCCGCAGAGGACTAGCGGGAGGTTGGTACAATGAGCAGTTCTTC
15	.	TRBJ2-1	TRBV2	.	CASMRLANSYNEQFF	TGTGCCAGCATGAGGCTAGCGAACTCCTACAATGAGCAGTTCTTC
13	.	TRBJ2-1	TRBV10-3	.	CATASPGINEQFF	TGTGCCACCGCCTCCCCCGGGATCAATGAGCAGTTCTTC
15	.	TRBJ1-5	TRBV6-6	.	CASSYSIQGGQPQHF	TGTGCCAGCAGTTACTCTATCCAGGGCGGTCAGCCCCAGCATTTT
16	TRBD1	TRBJ1-5	TRBV28	once	CASSGPEGTGHQPQHF	TGTGCCAGCAGTGGCCCGGAGGGGACAGGGCACCAGCCCCAGCATTTT
13	TRBD1	TRBJ2-1	TRBV19	.	CASSANRGPEQFF	TGTGCCAGTAGCGCCAACAGGGGGCCCGAGCAGTTCTTC
16	TRBD1	TRBJ1-2	TRBV28	.	CASSYATGRELYGYTF	TGTGCCAGCAGTTATGCGACAGGGCGCGAATTGTATGGCTACACCTTC
15	TRBD2	TRBJ2-3	TRBV6-1	few	CASSRLAGATDTQYF	TGTGCCAGCAGCCGACTAGCGGGGGCCACAGATACGCAGTATTTT
15	.	TRBJ2-3	TRBV19	.	CASRGEGRGPDTQYF	TGTGCCAGTAGAGGGGAGGGCCGGGGGCCAGATACGCAGTATTTT
14	TRBD1	TRBJ1-4	TRBV11-2	once	CASSLGQGNEKLFF	TGTGCCAGCAGCTTGGGACAGGGGAATGAAAAACTGTTTTTT
16	TRBD2	TRBJ2-2	TRBV19	.	CASSIGTRGDTGELFF	TGTGCCAGTAGTATCGGGACTAGAGGAGACACCGGGGAGCTGTTTTTT
14	.	TRBJ2-7	TRBV6-1	.	CASTTSGPIYEQYF	TGTGCCAGCACGACATCGGGGCCGATTTACGAGCAGTACTTC
14	.	TRBJ1-2	TRBV7-9	.	CASSLLSGVHGYTF	TGTGCCAGCAGCTTACTATCAGGGGTGCATGGCTACACCTTC
15	.	TRBJ1-3	TRBV27	.	CASSTQPFSGNTIYF	TGTGCCAGCAGTACACAGCCTTTCTCTGGAAACACCATATATTTT
16	.	TRBJ2-3	TRBV4-2	.	CASSQVLQGSTDTQYF	TGTGCCAGCAGCCAAGTTTTACAGGGATCAACAGATACGCAGTATTTT
14	.	TRBJ2-3	TRBV19	few	CASSLGWGTDTQYF	TGTGCCAGTAGTTTAGGGTGGGGCACAGATACGCAGTATTTT
13	TRBD1	TRBJ1-1	TRBV6-1	.	CASSGRGDTEAFF	TGTGCCAGCAGTGGCAGGGGGGACACTGAAGCTTTCTTT
14	.	TRBJ2-3	TRBV15	.	CATSAGLSTDTQYF	TGTGCCACCAGCGCCGGACTATCCACAGATACGCAGTATTTT
12	.	TRBJ1-1	TRBV30	few	CAWSDTNTEAFF	TGTGCCTGGAGTGACACAAACACTGAAGCTTTCTTT
14	TRBD2	TRBJ2-1	TRBV29-1	.	CSVVGAAGGNEQFF	TGCAGCGTTGTGGGGGCGGCGGGAGGAAATGAGCAGTTCTTC
16	.	TRBJ1-5	TRBV6-6	.	CASSSSGQGGNQPQHF	.
14	.	TRBJ2-3	TRBV7-3	.	CASSLTGGTDTQYF	TGTGCCAGCAGCTTAACCGGGGGCACAGATACGCAGTATTTT
15	TRBD1	TRBJ1-2	TRBV4-1	.	CASSPQDRGTYGYTF	TGCGCCAGCAGCCCCCAGGACAGGGGGACGTATGGCTACACCTTC
15	.	TRBJ2-6	TRBV11-2	few	CASSPSGPGANVLTF	TGTGCCAGCAGCCCTAGTGGACCTGGGGCCAACGTCCTGACTTTC
14	.	TRBJ2-3	TRBV2	.	CASSVRQTTDTQYF	TGTGCCAGCAGTGTTAGACAGACCACAGATACGCAGTATTTT
16	.	TRBJ1-4	TRBV1	.	CTSSQGDQSPNEKLFF	TGCACCAGCAGCCAAGGGGATCAGTCTCCTAATGAAAAACTGTTTTTT
13	.	TRBJ2-5	TRBV2	.	CASSERGWETQYF	TGTGCCAGCAGTGAACGGGGGTGGGAGACCCAGTACTTC
14	TRBD2	TRBJ2-7	TRBV2	.	CASTSSGRTYEQYF	TGTGCCAGCACCTCTAGCGGGAGGACCTACGAGCAGTACTTC
17	.	TRBJ2-1	TRBV5-4	.	CASSLAGGGVAYNEQFF	TGTGCCAGCAGCTTGGCAGGAGGAGGGGTAGCCTACAATGAGCAGTTCTTC
18	.	TRBJ2-7	TRBV5-1	.	CASSPRGLASSVSYEQYF	TGCGCCAGCAGCCCCCGGGGTTTGGCCAGCTCCGTCTCCTACGAGCAGTACTTC
14	.	TRBJ2-3	TRBV5-4	.	CASSVRDSTDTQYF	TGTGCCAGCAGCGTGAGGGATAGCACAGATACGCAGTATTTT
16	.	TRBJ2-7	TRBV5-1	.	CASSPLTGRGSYEQYF	TGCGCCAGCAGCCCATTGACAGGGAGGGGCTCCTACGAGCAGTACTTC
15	.	TRBJ2-2	TRBV5-1	.	CASSPGTLETGELFF	TGCGCCAGCAGCCCTGGGACATTGGAAACCGGGGAGCTGTTTTTT
15	.	TRBJ1-2	TRBV7-9	few	CASSYPGGRVVGYTF	TGTGCCAGCAGTTATCCGGGCGGCAGGGTAGTTGGCTACACCTTC
16	TRBD2	TRBJ2-5	TRBV23-1	.	CASSHPRPAGGETQYF	TGCGCCAGCAGTCACCCACGCCCAGCGGGAGGAGAGACCCAGTACTTC
15	.	TRBJ1-3	TRBV28	.	CASSMTGFSGNTIYF	TGTGCCAGCAGTATGACAGGATTCTCTGGAAACACCATATATTTT
16	.	TRBJ1-6	TRBV4-3	.	CASSQTAGQDNSPLHF	TGCGCCAGCAGCCAAACTGCGGGGCAAGATAATTCACCCCTCCACTTT
17	.	TRBJ1-1	TRBV28	.	CASSIAMGRGRDTEAFF	TGTGCCAGCAGTATCGCCATGGGTCGGGGACGGGACACTGAAGCTTTCTTT
12	.	TRBJ2-7	TRBV7-2	.	CPPVRSSYEQYF	TGTCCGCCGGTCAGGAGCTCCTACGAGCAGTACTTC
15	.	TRBJ2-5	TRBV28	.	CASSSRPPAQETQYF	TGTGCCAGCAGTTCACGCCCCCCGGCACAAGAGACCCAGTACTTC
16	.	TRBJ2-2	TRBV7-6	.	CASSLVAAMNTGELFF	TGTGCCAGCAGCTTAGTTGCGGCAATGAACACCGGGGAGCTGTTTTTT
15	TRBD1	TRBJ1-3	TRBV18	.	CASSEGTGSGNTIYF	TGTGCCAGCTCAGAGGGGACAGGCTCTGGAAACACCATATATTTT
13	.	TRBJ1-2	TRBV6-5	few	CASSRDANYGYTF	TGTGCCAGCAGCCGGGACGCTAACTATGGCTACACCTTC
15	.	TRBJ2-1	TRBV5-1	once	CASSLRRDSYNEQFF	TGCGCCAGCAGCTTAAGGAGGGACTCCTACAATGAGCAGTTCTTC
12	.	TRBJ1-2	TRBV28	.	CASSGGVHGYTF	TGTGCCAGCAGCGGCGGGGTACATGGCTACACCTTC
14	.	TRBJ2-5	TRBV5-6	.	CASSLEPGISTPYF	TGTGCCAGCAGCTTGGAACCAGGGATTTCCACCCCGTACTTC
13	.	TRBJ1-5	TRBV4-2	.	CASSQEDNQPQHF	TGTGCCAGCAGCCAAGAGGATAATCAGCCCCAGCATTTT
14	.	TRBJ2-3	TRBV29-1	.	CSVEERGSPDTQYF	TGCAGCGTTGAGGAACGTGGGAGTCCAGATACGCAGTATTTT
13	.	TRBJ2-7	TRBV6-5	.	CASSYRLTYEQYF	TGTGCCAGCAGTTACAGATTAACCTACGAGCAGTACTTC
14	.	TRBJ2-5	TRBV11-2	.	CASSLVRVEETQYF	TGTGCCAGCAGCTTAGTGAGAGTAGAAGAGACCCAGTACTTC
15	.	TRBJ2-7	TRBV13	.	CASSLAGLGSYEQYF	TGTGCCAGCAGCTTAGCAGGTCTGGGATCCTACGAGCAGTACTTC
13	.	TRBJ2-1	TRBV15	.	CATSRGGNNEQFF	TGTGCCACCAGCAGAGGAGGGAACAATGAGCAGTTCTTC
14	.	TRBJ2-1	TRBV11-3	.	CASSLIGRDYEQFF	TGTGCCAGCAGCTTGATAGGACGGGATTACGAGCAGTTCTTC
16	.	TRBJ1-2	TRBV2	.	CASNFLRGGPHYGYTF	TGTGCCAGCAATTTCCTGAGGGGGGGGCCTCACTATGGCTACACCTTC
14	.	TRBJ2-7	TRBV2	.	CASFLTRRDYEQYF	TGTGCCAGCTTTCTGACTAGAAGAGACTACGAGCAGTACTTC
15	TRBD1	TRBJ1-1	TRBV5-1	.	CASSLGQGRNTEAFF	TGCGCCAGCAGCTTGGGACAGGGGAGGAACACTGAAGCTTTCTTT